This TCR beta chain was documented in a study of CD8+CD57+ T cells in acquired aplastic anemia. Study observations and caveats: Comparison of patients with controls identified approximately 28 shared CD8+ CDR3 sequences.

Germline V gene data show CDR1 as KGHDR and CDR2 as SFDVKD. Trimming cost V 5 bases and J 8 bases, with 11 bases left between them. The CDR3 is made up of 13 amino acids. Notes on this clonotype: What it binds is unknown.

The authors sequenced patients whose flow cytometry had shown CD8+CD57+ cell expansion. Template material for TCR beta VDJ and CDR3 profiling consisted of genomic DNA. TCRdb re-analysed the reads in MiXCR, keeping a single row per CDR3 protein. The sample consists of around 290,000 distinct CDR3 sequences, roughly 53% of them appearing once. The source material was sorted CD4+, CD8+, or CD8+CD57+ T cells (not recorded which) from PBMCs. The sequence derives from a human donor with aplastic anemia. V usage is TRBV24-1 and J usage is TRBJ1-4, with D perhaps matching TRBD1 (5 bases). The CDR3 sequence is CATSGGGREKLFF. CDR3 nucleotide sequence: TGTGCCACCAGTGGTGGGGGACGGGAAAAACTGTTTTTT.